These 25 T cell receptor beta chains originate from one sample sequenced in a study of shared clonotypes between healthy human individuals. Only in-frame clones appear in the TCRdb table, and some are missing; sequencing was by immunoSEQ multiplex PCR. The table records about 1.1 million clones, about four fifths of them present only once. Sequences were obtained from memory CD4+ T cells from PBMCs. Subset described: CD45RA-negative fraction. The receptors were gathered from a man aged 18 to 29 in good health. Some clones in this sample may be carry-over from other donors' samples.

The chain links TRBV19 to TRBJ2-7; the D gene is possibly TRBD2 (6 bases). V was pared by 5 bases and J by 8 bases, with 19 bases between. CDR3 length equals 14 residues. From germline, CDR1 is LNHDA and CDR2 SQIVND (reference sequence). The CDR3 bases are TGTGCCAGTAGTGCACAAGGTGGAGGAGGGAAGCAGTACTTC. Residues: CASSAQGGGGKQYF.

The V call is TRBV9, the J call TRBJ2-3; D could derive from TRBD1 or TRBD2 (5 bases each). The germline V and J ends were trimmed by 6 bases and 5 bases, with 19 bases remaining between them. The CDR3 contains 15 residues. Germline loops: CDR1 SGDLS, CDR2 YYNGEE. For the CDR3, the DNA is TGTGCCAGCACCGCCGGGACCCAATTCAGAGATACGCAGTATTTT. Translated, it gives CASTAGTQFRDTQYF.

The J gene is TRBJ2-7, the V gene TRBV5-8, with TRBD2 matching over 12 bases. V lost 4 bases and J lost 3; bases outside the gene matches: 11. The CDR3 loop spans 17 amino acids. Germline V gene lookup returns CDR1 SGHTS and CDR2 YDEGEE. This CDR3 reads CASSRETSGSYLYEQYF. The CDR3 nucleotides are TGTGCCAGCAGCCGGGAGACTAGCGGGAGCTACCTCTACGAGCAGTACTTC. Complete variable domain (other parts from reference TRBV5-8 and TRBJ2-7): EAGVTQSPTHLIKTRGQQATLRCSPISGHTSVYWYQQALGLGLQFLLWYDEGEERNRGNFPPRFSGRQFPNYSSELNVNALELEDSALYLCASSRETSGSYLYEQYFGPGTRLTVT.

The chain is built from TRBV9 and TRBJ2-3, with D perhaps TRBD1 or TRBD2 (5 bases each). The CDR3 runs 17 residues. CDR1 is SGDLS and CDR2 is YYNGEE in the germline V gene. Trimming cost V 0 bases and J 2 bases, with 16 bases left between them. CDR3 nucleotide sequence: TGTGCCAGCAGCGTAGCAGGGAGCGAAACCCTCACAGATACGCAGTATTTT. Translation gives CASSVAGSETLTDTQYF.

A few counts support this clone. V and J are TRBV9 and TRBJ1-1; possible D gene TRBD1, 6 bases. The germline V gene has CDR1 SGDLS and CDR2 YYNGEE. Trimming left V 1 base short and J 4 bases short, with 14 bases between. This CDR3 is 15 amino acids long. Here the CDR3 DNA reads TGTGCCAGCAGCGTAACAGGGAAAGGTTTCACTGAAGCTTTCTTT. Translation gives CASSVTGKGFTEAFF.

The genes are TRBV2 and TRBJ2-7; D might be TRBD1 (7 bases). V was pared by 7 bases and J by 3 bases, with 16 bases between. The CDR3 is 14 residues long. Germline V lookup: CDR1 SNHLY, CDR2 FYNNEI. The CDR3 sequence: CASTATGRFYEQYF. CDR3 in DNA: TGTGCCAGCACCGCGACAGGGAGGTTCTACGAGCAGTACTTC.

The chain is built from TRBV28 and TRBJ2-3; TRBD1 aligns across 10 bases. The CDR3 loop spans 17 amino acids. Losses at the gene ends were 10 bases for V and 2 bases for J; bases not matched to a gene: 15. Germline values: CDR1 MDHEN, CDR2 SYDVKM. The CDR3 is CATQTGGAKVHTDTQYF. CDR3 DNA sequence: TGTGCCACCCAGACAGGGGGCGCGAAGGTACACACAGATACGCAGTATTTT.

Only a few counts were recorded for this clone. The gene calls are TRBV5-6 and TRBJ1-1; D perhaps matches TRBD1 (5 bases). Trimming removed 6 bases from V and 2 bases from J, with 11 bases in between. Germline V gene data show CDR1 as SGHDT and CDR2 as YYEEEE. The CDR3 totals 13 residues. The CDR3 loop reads CASNWGRNTEAFF. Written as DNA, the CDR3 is TGTGCCAGCAACTGGGGCAGAAACACTGAAGCTTTCTTT.

The CDR3 DNA reads as TGTGCCAGCAGTTTGAGGAGAGTAGGCACTGAAGCTTTCTTT. The encoded protein is CASSLRRVGTEAFF. The J gene is TRBJ1-1, the V gene TRBV27, with D unclear. Germline loops: CDR1 MNHEY, CDR2 SMNVEV (reference sequence). The CDR3 runs to 14 residues. V lost 3 bases and J lost 4, with 12 bases in between.

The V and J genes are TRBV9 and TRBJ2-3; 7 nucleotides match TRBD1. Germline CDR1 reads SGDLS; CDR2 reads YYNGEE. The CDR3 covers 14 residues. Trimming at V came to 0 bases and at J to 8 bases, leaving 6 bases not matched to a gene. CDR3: CASSVVDRVGTQYF. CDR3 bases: TGTGCCAGCAGCGTAGTCGACAGGGTTGGTACGCAGTATTTT.

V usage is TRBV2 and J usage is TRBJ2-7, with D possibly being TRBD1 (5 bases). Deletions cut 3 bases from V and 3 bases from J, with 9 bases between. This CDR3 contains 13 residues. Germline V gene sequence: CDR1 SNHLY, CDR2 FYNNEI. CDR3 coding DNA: TGTGCCAGCAGTGACAGACAGAACTACGAGCAGTACTTC. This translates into CASSDRQNYEQYF.

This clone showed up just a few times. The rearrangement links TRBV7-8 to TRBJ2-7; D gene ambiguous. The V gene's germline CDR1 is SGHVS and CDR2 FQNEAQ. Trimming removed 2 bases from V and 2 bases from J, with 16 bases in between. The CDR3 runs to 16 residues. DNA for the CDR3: TGTGCCAGCAGCTTATCCCCCCAGCGACCACCCTACGAGCAGTACTTC. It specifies CASSLSPQRPPYEQYF.

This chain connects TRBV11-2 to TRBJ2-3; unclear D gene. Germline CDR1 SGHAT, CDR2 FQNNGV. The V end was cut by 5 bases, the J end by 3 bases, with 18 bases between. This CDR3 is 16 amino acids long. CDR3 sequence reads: CASSPGSSALTDTQYF. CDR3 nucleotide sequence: TGTGCCAGCAGCCCCGGGTCCTCCGCTTTAACAGATACGCAGTATTTT.

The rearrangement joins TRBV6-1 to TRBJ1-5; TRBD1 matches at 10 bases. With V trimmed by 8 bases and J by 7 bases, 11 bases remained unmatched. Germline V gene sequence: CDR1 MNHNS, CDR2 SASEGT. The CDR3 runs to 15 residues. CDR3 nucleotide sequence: TGTGCCAGCGATAAAGACAGGGGGCGTATCCAGCCCCAGCATTTT. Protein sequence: CASDKDRGRIQPQHF.

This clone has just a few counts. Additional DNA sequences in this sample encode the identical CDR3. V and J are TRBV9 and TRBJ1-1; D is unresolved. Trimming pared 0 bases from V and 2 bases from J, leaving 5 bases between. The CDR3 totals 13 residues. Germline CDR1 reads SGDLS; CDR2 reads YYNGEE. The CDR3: CASSVGTNTEAFF. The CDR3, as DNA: TGTGCCAGCAGCGTAGGGACCAACACTGAAGCTTTCTTT.

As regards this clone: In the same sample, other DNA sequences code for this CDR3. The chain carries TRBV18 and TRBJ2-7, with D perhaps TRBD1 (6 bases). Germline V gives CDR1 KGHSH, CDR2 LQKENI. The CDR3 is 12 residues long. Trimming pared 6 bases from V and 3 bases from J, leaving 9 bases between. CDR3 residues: CASSQQGYEQYF. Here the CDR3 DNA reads TGTGCCAGCTCGCAACAGGGCTACGAGCAGTACTTC.

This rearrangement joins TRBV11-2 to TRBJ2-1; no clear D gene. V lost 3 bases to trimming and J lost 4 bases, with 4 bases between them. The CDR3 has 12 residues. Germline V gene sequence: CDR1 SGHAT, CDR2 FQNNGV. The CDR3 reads CASSLLYNEQFF. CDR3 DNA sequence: TGTGCCAGCAGCTTGCTATACAATGAGCAGTTCTTC.

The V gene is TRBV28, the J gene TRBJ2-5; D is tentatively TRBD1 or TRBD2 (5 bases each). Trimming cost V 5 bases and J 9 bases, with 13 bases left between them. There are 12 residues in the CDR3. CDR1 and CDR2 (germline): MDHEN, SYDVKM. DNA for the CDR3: TGTGCCAGCAGTACCACTCTGGGGGCCCAGTACTTC. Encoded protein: CASSTTLGAQYF.

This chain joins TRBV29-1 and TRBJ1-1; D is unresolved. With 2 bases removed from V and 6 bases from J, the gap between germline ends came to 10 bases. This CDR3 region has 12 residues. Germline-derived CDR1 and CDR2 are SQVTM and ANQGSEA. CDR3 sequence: CSVEWYPAEAFF. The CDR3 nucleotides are TGCAGCGTTGAATGGTATCCCGCTGAAGCTTTCTTT.

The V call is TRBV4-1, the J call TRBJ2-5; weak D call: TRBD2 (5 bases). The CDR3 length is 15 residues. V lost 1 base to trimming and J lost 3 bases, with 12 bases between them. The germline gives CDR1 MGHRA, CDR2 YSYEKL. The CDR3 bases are TGCGCCAGCAGCCAAGTTGGTAGCGACAAAGAGACCCAGTACTTC. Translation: CASSQVGSDKETQYF.

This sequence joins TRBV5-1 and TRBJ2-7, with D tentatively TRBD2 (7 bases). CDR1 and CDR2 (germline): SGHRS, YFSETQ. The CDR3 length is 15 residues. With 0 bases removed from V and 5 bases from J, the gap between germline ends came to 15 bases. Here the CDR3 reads CASSLEGGPLDEQYF. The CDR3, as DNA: TGCGCCAGCAGCTTGGAGGGGGGGCCCCTGGACGAGCAGTACTTC.

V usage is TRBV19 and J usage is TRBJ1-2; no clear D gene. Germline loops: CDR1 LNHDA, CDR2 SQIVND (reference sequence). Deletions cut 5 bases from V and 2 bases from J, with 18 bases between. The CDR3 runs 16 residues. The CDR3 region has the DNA TGTGCCAGTAGTGGTCCCGATAGGACTTACAACTATGGCTACACCTTC. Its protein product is CASSGPDRTYNYGYTF.

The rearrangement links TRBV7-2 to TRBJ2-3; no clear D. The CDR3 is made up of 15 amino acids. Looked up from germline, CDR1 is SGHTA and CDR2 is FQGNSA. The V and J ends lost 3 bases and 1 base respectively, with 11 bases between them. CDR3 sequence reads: CASSFPRTGTDTQYF. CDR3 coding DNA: TGTGCCAGCAGCTTCCCCAGGACGGGCACAGATACGCAGTATTTT.

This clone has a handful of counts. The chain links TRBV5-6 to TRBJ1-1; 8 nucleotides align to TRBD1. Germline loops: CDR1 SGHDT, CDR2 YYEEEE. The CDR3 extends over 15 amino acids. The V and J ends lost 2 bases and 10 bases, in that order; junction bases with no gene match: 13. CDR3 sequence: CASSFLFTGGLGAFF. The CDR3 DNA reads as TGTGCCAGCAGCTTCCTTTTTACAGGGGGATTGGGAGCTTTCTTT.

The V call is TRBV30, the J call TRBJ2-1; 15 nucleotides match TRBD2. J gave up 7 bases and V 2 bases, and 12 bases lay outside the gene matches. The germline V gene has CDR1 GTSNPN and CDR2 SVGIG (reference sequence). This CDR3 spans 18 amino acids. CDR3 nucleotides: TGTGCCTGGAGTCTTACGGGACTAGCGGGAGGTGTCAATAATGAGCAGTTCTTC. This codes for CAWSLTGLAGGVNNEQFF.